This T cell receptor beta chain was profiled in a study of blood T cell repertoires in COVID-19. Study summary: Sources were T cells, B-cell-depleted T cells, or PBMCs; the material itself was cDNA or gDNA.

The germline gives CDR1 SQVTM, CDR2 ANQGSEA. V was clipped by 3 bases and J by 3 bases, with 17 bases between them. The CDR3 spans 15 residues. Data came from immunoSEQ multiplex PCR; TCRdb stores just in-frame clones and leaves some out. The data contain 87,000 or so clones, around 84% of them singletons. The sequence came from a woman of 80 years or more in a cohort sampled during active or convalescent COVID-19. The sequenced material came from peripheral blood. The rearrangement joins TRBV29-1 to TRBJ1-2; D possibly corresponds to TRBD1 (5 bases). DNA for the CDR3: TGCAGCGTTGAGAGTGGCAGGGTCGTCGACTATGGCTACACCTTC. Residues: CSVESGRVVDYGYTF.